What follows are 9 T cell receptor beta chains derived from one specimen sequenced in a study of cytomegalovirus exposure and HLA in healthy donors. The PCR was carried out with 60 Vbeta primers and 13 Jbeta primers. The data were produced by immunoSEQ multiplex PCR, yet TCRdb's version contains in-frame clones alone and is incomplete. The table has a few hundred thousand clones, approximately 83% seen once. Sample: PBMCs. These receptors all come from a girl under 18 in good health and CMV-seronegative.

V usage is TRBV27 and J usage is TRBJ2-4; 10 bases are shared with TRBD2. This CDR3 is built from 14 residues. Looked up from germline, CDR1 is MNHEY and CDR2 is SMNVEV (reference sequence). The J segment lost 7 bases and the V segment lost 4 bases, leaving 4 bases of the junction unmatched. The CDR3 sequence is CASSSSGSPNIQYF. In DNA form, the CDR3 reads TGTGCCAGCAGTTCTAGCGGGAGTCCGAACATTCAGTACTTC.

This rearrangement joins TRBV2 to TRBJ2-7, with D possibly being TRBD2 (6 bases). V gave up 0 bases and J gave up 5 bases, with 14 bases separating them. The CDR3 contains 15 residues. Germline loops: CDR1 SNHLY, CDR2 FYNNEI. The CDR3 DNA reads TGTGCCAGCAGTGAAGCGGGACTCTCTGTGGACGAGCAGTACTTC. This gives the protein CASSEAGLSVDEQYF.

This clone is a singleton in its sample. This chain uses TRBV5-4 with TRBJ2-7; 8 bases fit TRBD1. Unmatched junction bases numbered 8, after V lost 0 bases and J lost 3 bases. The CDR3 is made up of 16 amino acids. The germline V gene has CDR1 SGHNT and CDR2 YYREEE (reference sequence). The CDR3 is CASSLGTGRNLYEQYF. CDR3 bases: TGTGCCAGCAGCTTGGGGACAGGGAGAAATCTCTACGAGCAGTACTTC. Full variable domain (missing parts from reference TRBV5-4 and TRBJ2-7): ETGVTQSPTHLIKTRGQQVTLRCSSQSGHNTVSWYQQALGQGPQFIFQYYREEENGRGNFPPRFSGLQFPNYSSELNVNALELDDSALYLCASSLGTGRNLYEQYFGPGTRLTVT.

The chain combines TRBV5-1 with TRBJ2-2; no firm D call. The CDR3 loop spans 14 amino acids. Germline V gives CDR1 SGHRS, CDR2 YFSETQ. The germline V and J ends were trimmed by 2 bases and 2 bases, with 7 bases remaining between them. The DNA for the CDR3 is TGCGCCAGCAGCTTAAACAGTAACACCGGGGAGCTGTTTTTT. Translating gives CASSLNSNTGELFF.

The chain carries TRBV7-2 and TRBJ2-1; tentatively, D is TRBD1 (6 bases). The CDR3 has 14 residues. Trimming shortened V by 5 bases and J by 10 bases, and 18 bases separated the two germline ends. The germline gives CDR1 SGHTA, CDR2 FQGNSA. CDR3 sequence (DNA): TGTGCCAGCAGCCAACAGGGACCGCTTACAGAGCAGTTCTTC. It codes for CASSQQGPLTEQFF.

The chain uses TRBV18 and TRBJ1-1; 8 bases fit TRBD1. Losses at the gene ends were 4 bases for V and 6 bases for J; bases not matched to a gene: 7. CDR1 is KGHSH, CDR2 LQKENI, per germline. This CDR3 comprises 14 residues. The CDR3 DNA is TGTGCCAGCTCACGGGCAGGGGGCGGCGCTGAAGCTTTCTTT. Amino acids: CASSRAGGGAEAFF.

A word on this clone: The germline gene is not matched at one end of the junction; a read error may be the cause. The gene calls are TRBV5-1 and TRBJ1-2; 8 bases match TRBD1. CDR1 and CDR2 (germline): SGHRS, YFSETQ. This CDR3 is built from 14 residues. Written as DNA, the CDR3 is TGCGCCAGCAGCTTGGGTGACAGGGGACATGGCTACGCCTTC. Amino acids: CASSLGDRGHGYAF.

J is TRBJ1-1 and V is TRBV28, with D maybe TRBD1 (5 bases). Trimming took off 2 bases at V and 5 bases at J, with 12 bases between the two ends. Germline assignment: CDR1 MDHEN and CDR2 SYDVKM. The CDR3 runs 14 residues. CDR3 coding DNA: TGTGCCAGCAGTTTAACTGGGGGGAGAACTGAAGCTTTCTTT. Translation gives CASSLTGGRTEAFF.

This chain links TRBV28 with TRBJ1-1; D is possibly TRBD1 (6 bases). The CDR3 consists of 11 residues. V lost 8 bases to trimming and J lost 13 bases, with 17 bases between them. The V gene's germline CDR1 is MDHEN and CDR2 SYDVKM. The CDR3 DNA sequence: TGTGCCAGCTGGGGGGGCGAAACAGTTTTCTTT. This encodes CASWGGETVFF.